Listed below are T cell receptor beta chains from one sample, sequenced in a study of immune cell composition in non-small cell lung cancer. Assay: immunoSEQ multiplex PCR; the TCRdb copy retains only in-frame clones and omits some. The data contain about 730 clones, 88% of them singletons. Material for sequencing was non-adjacent lung tissue. These receptors all come from a human donor with non-small cell lung cancer. The CDR3 runs from the conserved cysteine through the conserved F or W. Each record gives: V gene, J gene, clone size, D gene, CDR3 DNA, CDR3 protein. D genes are given only for firm matches. Rows give clone size only sometimes, using once, few, many, or a class for an expanded clone.

TRBV5-6	TRBJ1-2	NA	TRBD1	TGTGCCAGCAGCTTGGGGGACAGGGAGTATGGCTACACCTTC	CASSLGDREYGYTF
TRBV5-4	TRBJ2-6	NA	NA	TGTGCCAGCAAATTTTTGGAGTTAAGCTCTGGGGCCAACGTCCTGACTTTC	CASKFLELSSGANVLTF
TRBV19	TRBJ2-5	NA	NA	TGTGCCAGTAGCAGCCTTCCGGGATCCGCCCATAAGGCCCAGTACTTC	CASSSLPGSAHKAQYF
TRBV7-3	TRBJ2-2	NA	TRBD2	TGTGCCAGCAGCCCGCCTAGCGGGGAGGTCACCGGGGAGCTGTTTTTT	CASSPPSGEVTGELFF
TRBV6-4	TRBJ1-5	NA	NA	TGTGCCAGCAGACGGGTTAGCAATCAGCCCCAGCATTTT	CASRRVSNQPQHF
TRBV7-2	TRBJ2-1	NA	NA	TGTGCCAGCAGCTTATTTACCGAGACAGAGCAGTTCTTC	CASSLFTETEQFF
TRBV5-6	TRBJ1-2	NA	NA	TGTGCCAGCAGCTTGGTACAAAATGGCTACACCTTC	CASSLVQNGYTF
TRBV18	TRBJ1-5	few	TRBD1	TGTGCCAGCTCAGGGGACAGCTATAGCAATCAGCCCCAGCATTTT	CASSGDSYSNQPQHF
TRBV7-9	TRBJ1-1	NA	TRBD1	TGTGCCAGCAGCCCAGCACAGGGGAATACTGAAGCTTTCTTT	CASSPAQGNTEAFF
TRBV7-2	TRBJ1-4	NA	TRBD1	TGTGCCAGCAGCCAGGGACAGGGGAAACTGTTTTTT	CASSQGQGKLFF
TRBV27	TRBJ2-5	few	NA	TGTGCCAGCAGTCCCGGCGCAGGGATTCAAGAGACCCAGTACTTC	CASSPGAGIQETQYF
TRBV6-4	TRBJ2-3	NA	TRBD2	TGTGCCAGCAGCCCGGGGACTAGTCCCACAGATACGCAGTATTTT	CASSPGTSPTDTQYF
TRBV7-2	TRBJ1-3	NA	TRBD1	TGTGCCAGCAGCCGATCTACAGGGGGCCCTGGAAACACCATATATTTT	CASSRSTGGPGNTIYF
TRBV27	TRBJ1-5	NA	TRBD1	TGTGCCAGCAGTCCAACAGGGGTCGACGATCAGCCCCAGCATTTT	CASSPTGVDDQPQHF